This T cell receptor beta chain came from a study of Graves' ophthalmopathy and Graves' hyperthyroidism. CDR3 length: 16 amino acids. Trimming took 3 bases from V and 2 from J; bases not matched to a gene: 13. The germline V gene has CDR1 DFQATT and CDR2 SNEGSKA (reference sequence). For this clonotype: Its specificity is not known.

Aged 18 to 65, hyperthyroidism patients had been newly diagnosed, with under 2 months' duration. Amplification of TCR beta CDR3 regions used RNA transcripts. Second-round multiplex PCR followed a first-round RT-PCR using HTBI primers. TCRdb re-derived calls from the multiplex PCR reads in MiXCR, one entry per CDR3 protein. The sample holds about 550,000 distinct CDR3 sequences, 35% to 40% seen once. General study findings and limits: For predicting ophthalmopathy progression, the model had 70.59% sensitivity and 72.22% specificity.

This receptor was obtained from an adult man with Graves' hyperthyroidism. The sample taken for sequencing was peripheral blood or thyroid tissue (not recorded which). The chain carries TRBV20-1 and TRBJ2-7, with TRBD1 identical over 7 bases. As DNA, the CDR3 is TGCAGTGCTAGCACCCTCGGGCAGGGGGAGACCTACGAGCAGTACTTC. This translates into CSASTLGQGETYEQYF.